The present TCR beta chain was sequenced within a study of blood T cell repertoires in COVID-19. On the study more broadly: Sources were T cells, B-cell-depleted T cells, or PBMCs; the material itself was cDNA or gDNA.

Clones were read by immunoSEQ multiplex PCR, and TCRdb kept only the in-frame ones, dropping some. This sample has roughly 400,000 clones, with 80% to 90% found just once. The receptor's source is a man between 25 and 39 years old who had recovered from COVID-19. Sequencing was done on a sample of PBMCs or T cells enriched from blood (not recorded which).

The CDR3 region is CSVEGGGSYTF. The DNA for the CDR3 is TGCAGCGTGGAGGGGGGAGGGAGCTACACCTTC. The chain combines TRBV29-1 with TRBJ1-2; D is perhaps TRBD1 (6 bases). The V gene lost 6 bases and the J gene lost 9 bases, with 14 bases spanning the gap. Germline assignment: CDR1 SQVTM and CDR2 ANQGSEA. The CDR3 length is 11 residues.